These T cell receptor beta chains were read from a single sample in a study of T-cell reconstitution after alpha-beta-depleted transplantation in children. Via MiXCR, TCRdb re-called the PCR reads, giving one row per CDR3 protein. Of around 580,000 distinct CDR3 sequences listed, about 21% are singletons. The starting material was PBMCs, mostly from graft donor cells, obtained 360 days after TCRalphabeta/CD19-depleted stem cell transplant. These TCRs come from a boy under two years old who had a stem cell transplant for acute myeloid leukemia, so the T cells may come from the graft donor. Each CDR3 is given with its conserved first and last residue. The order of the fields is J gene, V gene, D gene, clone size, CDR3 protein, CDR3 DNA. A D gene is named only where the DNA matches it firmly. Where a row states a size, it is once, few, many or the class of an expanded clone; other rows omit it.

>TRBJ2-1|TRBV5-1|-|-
CASSLVGGVAPYNEQFF
TGCGCCAGCAGCTTGGTGGGCGGGGTCGCCCCCTACAATGAGCAGTTCTTC
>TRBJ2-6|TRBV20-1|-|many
CSARVSGEAGANVLTF
TGCAGTGCTAGAGTCTCAGGGGAGGCTGGGGCCAACGTCCTGACTTTC
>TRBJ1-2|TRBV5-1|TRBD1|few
CASSLVPPQGRNYGYTF
TGCGCCAGCAGCTTGGTCCCCCCACAGGGGCGGAACTATGGCTACACCTTC
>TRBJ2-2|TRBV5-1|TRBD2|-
CASSSRSGGPGELFF
TGCGCCAGCAGCTCCCGCTCGGGGGGGCCCGGGGAGCTGTTTTTT
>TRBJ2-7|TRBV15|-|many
CATSRDIGPPNSYEQYF
TGTGCCACCAGCAGAGATATAGGACCCCCTAACTCCTACGAGCAGTACTTC
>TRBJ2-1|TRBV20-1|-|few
CSARAPGIDNEQFF
TGCAGTGCTAGAGCTCCAGGGATCGATAATGAGCAGTTCTTC
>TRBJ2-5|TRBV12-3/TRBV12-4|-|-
CASSTPVRETQYF
TGTGCCAGCAGCACCCCGGTTAGGGAGACCCAGTACTTC
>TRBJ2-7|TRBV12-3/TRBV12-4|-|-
CASSLLSGNYEQYF
TGTGCCAGCAGCCTGCTATCGGGCAACTACGAGCAGTACTTC
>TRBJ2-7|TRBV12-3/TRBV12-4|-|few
CASSRRDGYEQYF
TGTGCCAGCAGTAGACGGGACGGCTACGAGCAGTACTTC
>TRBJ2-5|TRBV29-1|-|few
CSVAQGGEETQYF
TGCAGCGTTGCGCAAGGGGGGGAAGAGACCCAGTACTTC
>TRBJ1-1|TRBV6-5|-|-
CASSWQEPPNTEAFF
TGTGCCAGCAGTTGGCAGGAACCACCGAACACTGAAGCTTTCTTT
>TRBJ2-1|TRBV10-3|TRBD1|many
CAIRDGSGQGHNEQFF
TGTGCCATCAGGGATGGGTCGGGACAGGGGCACAATGAGCAGTTCTTC
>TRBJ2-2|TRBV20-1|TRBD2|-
CSASLAGYTGELFF
TGCAGTGCTAGCCTAGCGGGGTACACCGGGGAGCTGTTTTTT